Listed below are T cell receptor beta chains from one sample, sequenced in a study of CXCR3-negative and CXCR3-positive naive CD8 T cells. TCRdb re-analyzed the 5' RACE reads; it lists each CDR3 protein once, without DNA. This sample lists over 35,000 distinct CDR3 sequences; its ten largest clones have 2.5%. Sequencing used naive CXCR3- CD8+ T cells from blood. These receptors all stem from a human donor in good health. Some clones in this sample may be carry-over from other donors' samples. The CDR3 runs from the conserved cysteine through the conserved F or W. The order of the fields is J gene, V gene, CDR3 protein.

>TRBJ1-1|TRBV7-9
CASSFDPNTEAFF
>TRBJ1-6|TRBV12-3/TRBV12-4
CASSLAGEGSPLHF
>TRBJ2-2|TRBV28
CASTTSFPNTGELFF
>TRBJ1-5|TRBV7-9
CASSQAESNQPQHF
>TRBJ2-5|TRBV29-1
CSVEGGVRETQYF
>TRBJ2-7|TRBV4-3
CASSHKVDPSYEQYF
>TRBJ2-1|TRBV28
CASSLSQGWGNEQFF
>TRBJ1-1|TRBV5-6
CASSLFPNTEAFF
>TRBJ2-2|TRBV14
CASSVTGNTGELFF
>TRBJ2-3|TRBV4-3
CASSQEGLSVTDTQYF
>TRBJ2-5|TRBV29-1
CSVLVYDRSETQYF
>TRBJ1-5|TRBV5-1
CASSLEGSNQPQHF
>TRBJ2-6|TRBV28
CASSLSRGVYSGANVLTF
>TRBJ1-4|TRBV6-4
CASSEGGGDNEKLFF
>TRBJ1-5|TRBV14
CASSQGAQPQHF
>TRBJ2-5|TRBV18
CALPRGAEQETQYF
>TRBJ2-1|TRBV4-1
CASSQQANEQFF
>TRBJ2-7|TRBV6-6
CASSYSMATVDEQYF
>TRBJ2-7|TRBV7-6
CASGDVGPGNNEQYF
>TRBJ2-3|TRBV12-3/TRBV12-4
CASSLTGVTSTDTQYF
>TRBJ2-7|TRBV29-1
CSGGTGDYEQYF
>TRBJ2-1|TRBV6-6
CASSSSPGGLYNEQFF
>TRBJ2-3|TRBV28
CASNLAGGPDTQYF
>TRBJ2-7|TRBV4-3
CASSQEPSPAGTPAYEQYF
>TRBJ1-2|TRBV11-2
CASSPDSRSFLYGYTF
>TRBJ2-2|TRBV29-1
CSAKHREKVGELFF
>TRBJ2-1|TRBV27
CASSLKGWTSGPNEQFF
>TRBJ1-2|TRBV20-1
CSARDGRERNYGYTF
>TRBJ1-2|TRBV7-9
CASSLSGVDDYGYTF
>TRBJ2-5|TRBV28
CASSREEETQYF
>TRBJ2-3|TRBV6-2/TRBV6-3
CASSYAGLTDTQYF
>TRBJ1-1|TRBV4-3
CASSQRTGGNTEAFF